The 6 T cell receptor beta chains below come from one sample, sequenced in a study of sequential checkpoint blockade in melanoma. Treatment specified: randomized to nivolumab then ipilimumab (arm A) or the reverse (arm B). Only in-frame clones appear in the TCRdb table, and some are missing; sequencing was by immunoSEQ multiplex PCR. The profile covers 20,000 to 25,000 clones, with roughly 82% appearing a single time and around a tenth taken by the ten largest. The sequencing here drew on CD8+ T cells sorted from blood (inferred from file names), taken from a patient given nivolumab and ipilimumab in sequence. These receptors were taken from a human donor with melanoma.

This clone appeared a few times. V gene TRBV6-6 combines with J gene TRBJ1-2; possibly TRBD1 for D (6 bases). Germline values: CDR1 MNHNY, CDR2 SVGAGI (reference sequence). Trimming took off 6 bases at V and 2 bases at J, with 7 bases between the two ends. The CDR3 totals 12 residues. Here the CDR3 reads CASRQGNYGYTF. CDR3 nucleotide sequence: TGTGCCAGCAGGCAGGGGAACTATGGCTACACCTTC.

In nucleotides, the CDR3 is TGTGCCAGCAGCTTAGGTACAGGGCCCAATGGCTACACCTTC. Protein sequence: CASSLGTGPNGYTF. V gene TRBV7-6 combines with J gene TRBJ1-2, with TRBD1 as a possible D gene (6 bases). Germline-derived CDR1 and CDR2 are SGHVS and FNYEAQ. V lost 1 base to trimming and J lost 6 bases, with 12 bases between them. The CDR3 covers 14 residues.

In the case of this clone: At the DNA level, this CDR3 is encoded by other sequences in the same sample as well. The chain uses TRBV11-3 and TRBJ2-3; the D gene is possibly TRBD1 (7 bases). V was trimmed by 5 bases and J by 2 bases, leaving 14 bases between them. CDR3 size: 15 residues. Per germline, CDR1 SGHNT and CDR2 YENEEA. CDR3 in amino acids: CASSGGTDYTDTQYF. CDR3 bases: TGTGCCAGCAGCGGGGGGACAGACTACACAGATACGCAGTATTTT.

V and J are TRBV1 and TRBJ2-6; the tabulated D call, TRBD1, remains unverified against the DNA. TRBV1 corresponds to a pseudogene. This CDR3 has 18 amino acids. CDR3 DNA sequence: TGCACCAGCAGCCTTGTTCGTTTGTGCACAAGTCGGGCCAACGTCCTGACTTTC. Its protein is CTSSLVRLCTSRANVLTF.

This sequence joins TRBV5-1 and TRBJ1-1; a possible D gene is TRBD1 (5 bases). The CDR3 consists of 15 residues. Germline V gives CDR1 SGHRS, CDR2 YFSETQ. Deletions cut 0 bases from V and 0 bases from J, with 9 bases between. CDR3 in DNA: TGCGCCAGCAGCTTGGGACAGCTCATGAACACTGAAGCTTTCTTT. Translated: CASSLGQLMNTEAFF.

This sequence joins TRBV7-9 and TRBJ2-1; TRBD2 might be the D (5 bases). There are 16 residues in the CDR3. Germline loops: CDR1 SEHNR, CDR2 FQNEAQ (reference sequence). V lost 1 base and J 0 bases, leaving 10 bases between the germline ends. CDR3 coding DNA: TGTGCCAGCAGCTTAGAGCGGAGGAGCTCCTACAATGAGCAGTTCTTC. This sequence encodes CASSLERRSSYNEQFF.